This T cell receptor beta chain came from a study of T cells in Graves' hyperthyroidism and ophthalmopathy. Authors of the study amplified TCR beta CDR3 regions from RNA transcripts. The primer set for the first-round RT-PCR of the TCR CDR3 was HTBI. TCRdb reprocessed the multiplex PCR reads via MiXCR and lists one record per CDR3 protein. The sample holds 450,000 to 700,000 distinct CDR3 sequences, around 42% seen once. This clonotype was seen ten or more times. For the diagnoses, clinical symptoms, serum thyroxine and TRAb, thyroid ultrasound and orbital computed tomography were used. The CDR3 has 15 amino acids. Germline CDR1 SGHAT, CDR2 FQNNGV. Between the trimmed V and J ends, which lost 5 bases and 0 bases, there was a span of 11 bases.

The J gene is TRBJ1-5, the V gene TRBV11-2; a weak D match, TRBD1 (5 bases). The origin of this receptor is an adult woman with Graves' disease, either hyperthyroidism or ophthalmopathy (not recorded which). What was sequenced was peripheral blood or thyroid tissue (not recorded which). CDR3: CASSVAGYSNQPQHF. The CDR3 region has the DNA TGTGCCAGCAGCGTGGCAGGGTATAGCAATCAGCCCCAGCATTTT. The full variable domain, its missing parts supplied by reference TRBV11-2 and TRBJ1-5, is EAGVAQSPRYKIIEKRQSVAFWCNPISGHATLYWYQQILGQGPKLLIQFQNNGVVDDSQLPKDRFSAERLKGVDSTLKIQPAKLEDSAVYLCASSVAGYSNQPQHFGDGTRLSIL.